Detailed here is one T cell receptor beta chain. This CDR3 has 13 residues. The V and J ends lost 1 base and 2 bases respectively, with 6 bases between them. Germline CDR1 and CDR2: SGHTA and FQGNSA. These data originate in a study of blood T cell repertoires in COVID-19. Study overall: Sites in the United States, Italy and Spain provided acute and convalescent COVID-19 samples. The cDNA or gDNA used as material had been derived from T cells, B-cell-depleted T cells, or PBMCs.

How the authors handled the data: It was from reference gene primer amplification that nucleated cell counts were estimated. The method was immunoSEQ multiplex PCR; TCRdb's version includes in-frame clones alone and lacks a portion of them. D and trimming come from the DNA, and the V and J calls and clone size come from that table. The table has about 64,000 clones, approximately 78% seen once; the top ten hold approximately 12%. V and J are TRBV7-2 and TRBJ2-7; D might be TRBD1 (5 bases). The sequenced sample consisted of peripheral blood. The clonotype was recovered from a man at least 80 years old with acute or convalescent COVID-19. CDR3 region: CASSLEGAYEQYF. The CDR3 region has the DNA TGTGCCAGCAGCTTAGAAGGGGCCTACGAGCAGTACTTC.